This TCR beta chain emerged from a study of control samples from healthy donors and cancer patients. This clone was counted once. Assay: immunoSEQ multiplex PCR; the TCRdb copy retains only in-frame clones and omits some. Seen here are 150,000 to 200,000 clones, around 88% observed once, and the top ten hold about 1.8%. The CDR3 has 15 amino acids. The V segment lost 8 bases and the J segment 5 bases; nucleotides outside the gene matches: 12. Germline-derived CDR1 and CDR2 are SGHTA and FQGTGA. The chain joins TRBV7-3 to TRBJ1-2; 9 bases map to TRBD1. The origin of this receptor is a man younger than 35 in good health. The sample taken for sequencing was blood. The CDR3 spells CASRAGQGIEYGYTF. CDR3 nucleotides: TGTGCCAGCCGAGCGGGACAGGGTATAGAATATGGCTACACCTTC.